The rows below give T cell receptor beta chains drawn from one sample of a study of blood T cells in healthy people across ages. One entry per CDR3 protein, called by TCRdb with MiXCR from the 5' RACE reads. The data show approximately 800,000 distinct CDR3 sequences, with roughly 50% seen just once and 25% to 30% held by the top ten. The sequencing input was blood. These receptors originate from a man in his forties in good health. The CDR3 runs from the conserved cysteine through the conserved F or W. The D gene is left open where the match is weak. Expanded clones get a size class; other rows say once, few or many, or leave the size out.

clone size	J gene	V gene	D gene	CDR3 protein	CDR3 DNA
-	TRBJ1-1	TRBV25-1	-	CASSELSRENTEAFF	TGTGCCAGCAGTGAATTAAGCAGGGAGAACACTGAAGCTTTCTTT
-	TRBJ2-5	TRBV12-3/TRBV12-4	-	CATYGWTRQETQYF	TGTGCCACCTACGGCTGGACAAGACAAGAGACCCAGTACTTC
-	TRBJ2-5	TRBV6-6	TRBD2	CASTGGGSGRYQETQYF	TGTGCCAGCACCGGCGGTGGTAGCGGGAGGTACCAAGAGACCCAGTACTTC
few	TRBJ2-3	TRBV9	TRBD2	CASSVEAGGTDTQYF	TGTGCCAGCAGCGTAGAGGCGGGAGGGACAGATACGCAGTATTTT
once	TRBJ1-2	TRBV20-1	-	CSAREPTATGEGYTF	TGCAGTGCTAGAGAACCCACCGCGACCGGAGAGGGCTACACCTTC
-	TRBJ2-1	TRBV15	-	CATSRGDGSYNEQFF	TGTGCCACCAGCAGAGGGGATGGGTCCTACAATGAGCAGTTCTTC
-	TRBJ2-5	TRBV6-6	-	CASRAPVQETQYF	TGTGCCAGCAGGGCGCCAGTACAAGAGACCCAGTACTTC
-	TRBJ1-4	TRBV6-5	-	CASSLGPINEKLFF	TGTGCCAGCAGTTTAGGGCCGATTAATGAAAAACTGTTTTTT
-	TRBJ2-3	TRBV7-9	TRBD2	CASSHRGAGVGTDTQYF	TGTGCCAGCAGCCACCGGGGAGCGGGAGTAGGCACAGATACGCAGTATTTT
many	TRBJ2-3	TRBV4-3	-	CASSQAHTDTQYF	TGCGCCAGCAGCCAAGCCCACACAGATACGCAGTATTTT
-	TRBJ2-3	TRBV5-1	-	CASMWAPSTDTQYF	TGCGCCAGCATGTGGGCCCCTAGCACAGATACGCAGTATTTT
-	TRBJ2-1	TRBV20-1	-	CSARDLAGLPNEQFF	TGCAGTGCTAGAGATTTGGCGGGATTGCCCAATGAGCAGTTCTTC
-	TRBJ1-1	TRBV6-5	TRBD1	CASSYRTGRGGQHTEAFF	TGTGCCAGCAGTTACAGGACAGGTCGAGGAGGTCAACACACTGAAGCTTTCTTT
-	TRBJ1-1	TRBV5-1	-	CASSKGLGTEAFF	TGCGCCAGCAGCAAGGGTTTGGGGACTGAAGCTTTCTTT
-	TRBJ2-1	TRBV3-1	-	CASSQDPQIYEQFF	TGTGCCAGCAGCCAAGACCCCCAGATCTATGAGCAGTTCTTC
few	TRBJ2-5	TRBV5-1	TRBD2	CASSLAAGGPRETQYF	TGCGCCAGCAGCTTGGCGGCGGGGGGGCCACGAGAGACCCAGTACTTC
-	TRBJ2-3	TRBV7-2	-	CASSLGGDFTDTQYF	TGTGCCAGCAGCTTAGGGGGGGATTTCACAGATACGCAGTATTTT
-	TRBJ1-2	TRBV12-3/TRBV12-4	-	CASSFMGFSGYTF	TGTGCCAGCAGTTTTATGGGTTTCTCTGGCTACACCTTC